Listed below are T cell receptor beta chains from one sample, sequenced in a study of spatial heterogeneity in lung cancer. One entry per CDR3 protein results from TCRdb running MiXCR on the 5' RACE reads. The sample lists about 10,000 distinct CDR3 sequences; less than 30% were seen once. The sequenced sample was PBMCs, obtained at follow-up. These receptors came from a female donor with early-stage non-small cell lung cancer. Both conserved end residues are part of each CDR3. D genes are given only for firm matches. Some rows have no size entry. The others give once, few or many, or a class for an expanded clone.

>TRBD1|medium-sized|TRBJ1-5|TRBV7-9
TGTGCCAGCAGCCCAACAGGGGGCTCAAGTCAGCCCCAGCATTTT
CASSPTGGSSQPQHF
>.|few|TRBJ1-5|TRBV12-3/TRBV12-4
TGTGCCAGCAGTTTAGGGTCCGCGGGCGGCAATCAGCCCCAGCATTTT
CASSLGSAGGNQPQHF
>.|few|TRBJ2-7|TRBV7-6
TGTGCCAGCAGCTTAGTCGGCGGGTCCTACGAGCAGTACTTC
CASSLVGGSYEQYF
>TRBD2|few|TRBJ2-1|TRBV7-8
TGTGCCAGCAGCCCCACCTCCTTAGCGGGAGAATTCGGGGCTGAGCAGTTCTTC
CASSPTSLAGEFGAEQFF
>.|few|TRBJ2-3|TRBV29-1
TGCAGCGTCGCCTGGACCGGGCCAGATACGCAGTATTTT
CSVAWTGPDTQYF
>.|.|TRBJ2-7|TRBV7-2
TGTGCCAGCAGCTTAGCGGGTGGGGGCTCCTACGAGCAGTACTTC
CASSLAGGGSYEQYF
>TRBD2|medium-sized|TRBJ2-3|TRBV10-3
TGTGCCATCAGTGTGGGACTAGCGGGCACAGATACGCAGTATTTT
CAISVGLAGTDTQYF
>TRBD2|.|TRBJ2-3|TRBV4-3
TGCGCCAGCAGCCAAGAAGCGGCGGGAGGTGGAGATACGCAGTATTTT
CASSQEAAGGGDTQYF
>.|.|TRBJ2-5|TRBV6-5
TGTGCCAGCAGTTACGACAGCGAAGAGACCCAGTACTTC
CASSYDSEETQYF
>.|few|TRBJ1-1|TRBV6-6
TGTGCCAGCAGTTACTCCGAGAACACTGAAGCTTTCTTT
CASSYSENTEAFF